Listed below are T cell receptor beta chains from one sample, sequenced in a study of control samples from healthy donors and cancer patients. Repertoires were generated with immunoSEQ multiplex PCR, while TCRdb's copy carries only in-frame clones and drops some. The sample has 100,000 to 150,000 clones; around 87% are singletons. Sequences were obtained from blood. These receptors were obtained from a man aged 40-49 years in good health. Both conserved end residues are part of each CDR3. D genes are given only for firm matches. A row's size may be missing; if present it is once, few, many or a size class.

-,TRBD2,TRBJ2-3,TRBV5-4,CASSLASGGPRVTDTQYF,TGTGCCAGCAGCTTGGCTAGCGGGGGGCCCAGAGTGACAGATACGCAGTATTTT
once,-,TRBJ1-1,TRBV9,CASSVARLNTEAFF,TGTGCCAGCAGCGTAGCTCGGTTGAACACTGAAGCTTTCTTT
-,-,TRBJ1-1,TRBV6-2/TRBV6-3,CASSYSGTVSLFTEAFF,TGTGCCAGCAGTTATTCCGGGACGGTGAGCCTCTTCACTGAAGCTTTCTTT
-,TRBD1,TRBJ1-2,TRBV6-5,CASTPGGGAGGYTF,TGTGCCAGCACCCCGGGAGGGGGCGCGGGTGGCTACACCTTC
-,TRBD2,TRBJ2-7,TRBV29-1,CSVRTSGDYEQYF,TGCAGCGTTCGGACTAGCGGGGATTACGAGCAGTACTTC
-,-,TRBJ2-7,TRBV5-5,CASSLGDLMRYEQYF,TGTGCCAGCAGCTTGGGGGACCTAATGCGCTACGAGCAGTACTTC
-,TRBD1,TRBJ1-6,TRBV5-4,CASSRAQGANSPLHF,TGTGCCAGCAGCCGAGCCCAGGGGGCTAATTCACCCCTCCACTTT
-,-,TRBJ1-4,TRBV30,CAWSRESNEKLFF,TGTGCCTGGAGTAGGGAATCAAATGAAAAACTGTTTTTT
-,TRBD1,TRBJ2-3,TRBV10-1,CATKGDRGTDTQYF,TGCGCCACGAAGGGGGACAGGGGCACAGATACGCAGTATTTT
-,TRBD2,TRBJ2-1,TRBV7-2,CASSRAGGAGNEQFF,TGTGCCAGCAGCCGGGCGGGGGGGGCCGGCAATGAGCAGTTCTTC
-,TRBD2,TRBJ2-3,TRBV7-3,CASSLRTSAFTDTQYF,TGTGCCAGCAGCTTGCGGACTAGCGCATTCACAGATACGCAGTATTTT
-,TRBD1,TRBJ2-3,TRBV24-1,CATSDRDRVTDTQYF,TGTGCCACCAGTGACAGGGACAGGGTCACAGATACGCAGTATTTT
-,TRBD2,TRBJ2-7,TRBV5-1,CASSPRGAVAGGPYEQYF,TGCGCCAGCAGCCCGAGGGGGGCGGTGGCGGGGGGTCCCTACGAGCAGTACTTC
-,TRBD1,TRBJ2-7,TRBV19,CASSIFGQGNGEQYF,TGTGCCAGTAGTATCTTCGGACAGGGGAACGGGGAGCAGTACTTC
-,-,TRBJ1-4,TRBV20-1,CSASPREAGSEKLFF,TGCAGTGCTAGTCCTAGGGAGGCTGGGAGTGAAAAACTGTTTTTT
-,-,TRBJ1-1,TRBV7-3,CASSLTRGQNTEAFF,TGTGCCAGCAGCTTAACCAGGGGACAGAACACTGAAGCTTTCTTT
-,-,TRBJ1-5,TRBV19,CASNECKTACNFNQPQHF,TGTGCCAGTAATGAGTGCAAAACGGCATGCAATTTCAATCAGCCCCAGCATTTT
-,-,TRBJ1-5,TRBV12-3/TRBV12-4,CASGVPRNQPQHF,TGTGCCAGCGGGGTTCCCCGCAATCAGCCCCAGCATTTT